This T cell receptor (beta chain) was profiled in a study of response to subunit inactivated influenza vaccine. Overall study results and limits: Every seasonal influenza vaccination brings in few new T cells, the authors suggested.

This clonotype has only a few counts. Its antigen is unidentified. The CDR3 loop spans 18 amino acids. TCRdb reprocessed the RT-PCR reads via MiXCR and lists one record per CDR3 protein. The sample records 450,000 to 600,000 distinct CDR3 sequences, about 15% being singletons. This chain uses TRBV21-1 with TRBJ2-1; TRBD2 reflects the table's D call only, with no check against the DNA. TRBV21-1 is an annotated pseudogene. The sample was CD4+ T cells sorted from PBMCs, taken 23 to 25 months after vaccination. The sequence came from a man between 50 and 69 years old who received an inactivated influenza vaccine. CDR3 nucleotides: TGTGCCCAGAAAAGGCCCACCCCGGGACTAGCCACCTACAATGAGCAGTTCTTC. Translating it yields CAQKRPTPGLATYNEQFF.